Here is one T cell receptor beta chain with its context. This entry comes from a study of cytomegalovirus exposure and HLA in healthy donors. Looked up from germline, CDR1 is SGHRS and CDR2 is YFSETQ. V gave up 2 bases and J gave up 2 bases; unmatched junction bases: 5. The CDR3 runs 15 residues. This PCR relied on a set of 60 Vbeta primers and 13 Jbeta primers. The protocol was immunoSEQ multiplex PCR, while the TCRdb copy is restricted to in-frame clones and leaves out a portion. The sample yields approximately 150,000 clones, about 88% seen once. The clonotype originates from a man younger than 40 in good health and CMV-seropositive. V gene TRBV5-1 combines with J gene TRBJ1-2; 8 positions agree with TRBD1. Sequenced: PBMCs. The CDR3 protein is CASSLVTGANYGYTF. For the CDR3, the DNA is TGCGCCAGCAGCTTAGTGACAGGGGCGAACTATGGCTACACCTTC.